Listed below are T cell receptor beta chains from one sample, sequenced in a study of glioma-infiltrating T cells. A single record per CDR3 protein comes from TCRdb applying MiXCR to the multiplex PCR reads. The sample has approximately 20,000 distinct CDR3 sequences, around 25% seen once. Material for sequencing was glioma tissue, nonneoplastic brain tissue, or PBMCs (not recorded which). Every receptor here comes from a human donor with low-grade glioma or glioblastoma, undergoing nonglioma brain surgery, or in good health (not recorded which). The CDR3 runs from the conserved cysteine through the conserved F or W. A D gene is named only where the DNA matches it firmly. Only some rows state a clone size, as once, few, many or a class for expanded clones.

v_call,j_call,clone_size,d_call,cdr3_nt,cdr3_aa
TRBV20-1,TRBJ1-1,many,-,TGCAGTGCTAGAGGGGTACGGGGTGAGGACACTGAAGCTTTCTTT,CSARGVRGEDTEAFF
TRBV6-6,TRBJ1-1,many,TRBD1,TGTGCCAGCAGTTACCGGGACAGGGGTAAGAGGGAAGCTTTCTTT,CASSYRDRGKREAFF
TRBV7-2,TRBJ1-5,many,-,TGTGCCAGCAGCAGTGGGACCTGGACAGCAAATCAGCCCCAGCATTTT,CASSSGTWTANQPQHF
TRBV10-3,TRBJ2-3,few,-,TGTGCCATCAGTGAGTCGGCAGCGACAGTGGTTGGAGGCGCAGATACGCAGTATTTT,CAISESAATVVGGADTQYF
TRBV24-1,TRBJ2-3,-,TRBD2,TGTGCCACCAATGACCCGGGACTAGCAGATACGCAGTATTTT,CATNDPGLADTQYF
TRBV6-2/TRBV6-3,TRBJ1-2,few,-,TGTGCCAGCAGACCTAGCCTGGCCTATGGCTACACCTTC,CASRPSLAYGYTF
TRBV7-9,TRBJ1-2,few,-,TGTGCCAGCAGCCCAGGGCCTTATGGCTACACCTTC,CASSPGPYGYTF
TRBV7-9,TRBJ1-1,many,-,TGTGCCAGCAGCTTAAGGTCTGGTAGTGCCGCGGACACTGAAGCTTTCTTT,CASSLRSGSAADTEAFF
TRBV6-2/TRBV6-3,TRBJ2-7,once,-,TGTGCCGTCAGTGAGGGCGGCGAGCAGTACTTC,CAVSEGGEQYF
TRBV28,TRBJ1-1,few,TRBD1,TGTGCCAGCAGTCTCCAGGGGGCGCAAACTGAAGCTTTCTTT,CASSLQGAQTEAFF
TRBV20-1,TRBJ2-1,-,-,TGCAGTGCTATGGCCTTCGACTACAATGAGCAGTTCTTC,CSAMAFDYNEQFF
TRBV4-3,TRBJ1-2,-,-,TGCGCCAGCAGCCAGTTACAGGGAAATCGCGGCTATGGCTACACCTTC,CASSQLQGNRGYGYTF
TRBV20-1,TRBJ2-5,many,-,TGCAGTGCTAGAGAAACAACGGAGACCCAGTACTTC,CSARETTETQYF
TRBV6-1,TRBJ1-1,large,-,TGTGCCAGCAGTGGAGACAGCCCCCTGGCTTTCTTT,CASSGDSPLAFF
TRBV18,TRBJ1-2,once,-,TGTGCCAGCTCACTGGAGGGGACCTCTGGCTACACCTTC,CASSLEGTSGYTF
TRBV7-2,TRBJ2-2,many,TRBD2,TGTGCCAGCAGCTCTACTAGCGGGGGGGCGGTCACCGGGGAGCTGTTTTTT,CASSSTSGGAVTGELFF
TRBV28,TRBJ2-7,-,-,TGTGCCAGCAGTTTACTAACCCGGGACACCGGTAGCTCCTACGAGCAGTACTTC,CASSLLTRDTGSSYEQYF
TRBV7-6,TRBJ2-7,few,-,TGTGCCAGCGGAGTCGGGGGCGGCTCCTACGAGCAGTACTTC,CASGVGGGSYEQYF